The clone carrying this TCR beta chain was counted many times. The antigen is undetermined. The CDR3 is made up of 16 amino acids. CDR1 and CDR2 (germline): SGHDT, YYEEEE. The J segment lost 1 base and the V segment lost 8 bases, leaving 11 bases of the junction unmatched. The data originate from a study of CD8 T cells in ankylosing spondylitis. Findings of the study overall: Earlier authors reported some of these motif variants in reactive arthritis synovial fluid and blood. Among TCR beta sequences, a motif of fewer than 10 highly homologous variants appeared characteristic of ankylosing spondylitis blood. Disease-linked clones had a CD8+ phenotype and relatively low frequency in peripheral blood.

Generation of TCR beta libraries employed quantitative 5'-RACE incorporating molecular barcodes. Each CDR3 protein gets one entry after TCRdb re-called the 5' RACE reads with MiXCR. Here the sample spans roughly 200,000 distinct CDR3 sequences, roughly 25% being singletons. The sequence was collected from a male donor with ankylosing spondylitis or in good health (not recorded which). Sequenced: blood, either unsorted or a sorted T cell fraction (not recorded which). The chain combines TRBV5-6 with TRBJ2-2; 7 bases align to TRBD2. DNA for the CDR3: TGTGCCAGTTCCGGGCTAGCGGTCATGAACACCGGGGAGCTGTTTTTT. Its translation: CASSGLAVMNTGELFF.